This TCR beta chain was documented in a study of blood T cell repertoires in COVID-19. Overall study: COVID-19 samples from acute and convalescent phases originated in the United States, Italy and Spain.

The CDR3 sequence is 15 residues long. V lost 9 bases to trimming and J lost 4 bases, with 20 bases between them. Per the original methods: For nucleated cells, counts were estimated from reference gene primer amplification. This table comes from immunoSEQ multiplex PCR, and its TCRdb copy is limited to in-frame clones, with some not included. The DNA was the basis for D and trimming; V, J and clone size are from that table. Among over 120,000 clones listed, about nine tenths were seen once. Sequenced material: peripheral blood. This clonotype originated in a woman aged 45-65 years with acute or convalescent COVID-19. The chain carries TRBV23-1 and TRBJ2-3; unclear D gene. TRBV23-1 is treated as an ORF (open reading frame) with a function not yet certain. The CDR3 region is CASPIRVLEPDTQYF. In DNA form, the CDR3 reads TGCGCCAGTCCGATCCGGGTTTTGGAACCAGATACGCAGTATTTT.